The 12 T cell receptor beta chains below come from one sample, sequenced in a study of CD8 T cells in ankylosing spondylitis (dated by TCRdb to 2016 to 2017). The paper's findings and limits, for the study overall: A TCR beta motif made up of several highly homologous amino acid variants appeared to be characteristic of blood from ankylosing spondylitis patients.

Libraries were built with 5' RACE. Sequencing relied on an Illumina HiSeq 2500. TCRdb itself trimmed the public reads at Q25 with fastp, ran MiXCR and retained productive beta chains. Under each unique CDR3 protein, matching rows form one entry showing the most common genes and DNA. This sample is represented by fewer than 750,000 distinct CDR3 sequences; around 17% of them were singletons. The top ten constitute about 20% of the sample. Antigen specificity for these receptors is unknown. The sample consisted of blood, either unsorted or a sorted T cell fraction (not recorded which). The receptors were gathered from a male donor with ankylosing spondylitis.

V gene TRBV5-1 combines with J gene TRBJ1-3, with 10 bases that match TRBD1. This CDR3 is built from 16 residues. The junction had 7 bases not matched to a gene; V was cut back by 5 bases and J by 2 bases. Germline CDR1 is SGHRS and CDR2 is YFSETQ. The CDR3 loop is CASRPSTGGTGNTIYF. The CDR3 nucleotides read TGCGCCAGCAGACCCTCGACAGGGGGCACTGGAAACACCATATATTTT.

The chain links TRBV20-1 to TRBJ2-1, with 14 bases aligning to TRBD2. Germline V gene data show CDR1 as DFQATT and CDR2 as SNEGSKA (reference sequence). The trim removed 7 bases at V and 6 bases at J, leaving 11 bases unmatched. This CDR3 is 16 amino acids long. CDR3 sequence reads: CSVRGPGLAGVNEQFF. As DNA, the CDR3 is TGCAGTGTCAGGGGTCCGGGACTAGCGGGAGTCAATGAGCAGTTCTTC.

The chain is built from TRBV20-1 and TRBJ2-1, with TRBD1 matching 8 bases. Per the germline V gene, CDR1 is DFQATT and CDR2 is SNEGSKA (reference sequence). The trim removed 3 bases at V and 4 bases at J, leaving 11 bases unmatched. There are 16 residues in the CDR3. The CDR3 spells CSASSLDRVLYNEQFF. The CDR3 bases are TGCAGTGCTAGCTCTTTGGACAGGGTCCTTTACAATGAGCAGTTCTTC.

This clonotype was counted only a few times. The chain links TRBV4-1 to TRBJ2-7, with D possibly TRBD1 on 6 matching bases. The CDR3 sequence is 16 residues long. From germline, CDR1 is MGHRA and CDR2 YSYEKL. V gave up 1 base and J gave up 4 bases, with 17 bases separating them. CDR3 amino acids: CASSQGSGRQAYEQYF. For the CDR3, the DNA is TGCGCCAGCAGCCAAGGGTCGGGCCGACAGGCGTACGAGCAGTACTTC.

The chain combines TRBV27 with TRBJ2-1, with 12 bases fitting TRBD2. V was pared by 5 bases and J by 6 bases, with 5 bases of the junction left unmatched. Germline CDR1 is MNHEY and CDR2 is SMNVEV (reference sequence). This CDR3 contains 15 residues. CDR3: CASSDGTSGPNEQFF. CDR3 coding DNA: TGTGCCAGCAGTGACGGGACTAGCGGGCCCAATGAGCAGTTCTTC.

This sequence joins TRBV20-1 and TRBJ2-7; D is perhaps TRBD2 (5 bases). V was clipped by 3 bases and J by 0 bases, with 9 bases between them. CDR1 is DFQATT, CDR2 SNEGSKA, per germline (reference sequence). The CDR3 loop spans 13 amino acids. CDR3 DNA: TGCAGTGCTAGGAGCGGAGGCTCCTACGAGCAGTACTTC. As protein: CSARSGGSYEQYF.

This clonotype was observed a few times. CDR3 sequence: CASSRDRNNQPQHF. The CDR3 nucleotides read TGTGCCAGCAGCCGGGACAGAAACAATCAGCCCCAGCATTTT. V usage is TRBV21-1 and J usage is TRBJ1-5; the table's D call, TRBD1, was not checked against the DNA. TRBV21-1 is labeled a pseudogene. The CDR3 spans 14 residues.

This clonotype has a handful of counts. The genes are TRBV12-3 or TRBV12-4 and TRBJ2-4; 8 bases align to TRBD1. The V and J ends lost 5 bases and 6 bases, in that order; junction bases with no gene match: 9. This CDR3 contains 15 residues. CDR3 loop: CASSHLDRGANIQYF. The CDR3 nucleotides read TGTGCCAGCAGTCACCTCGACAGGGGCGCAAACATTCAGTACTTC.

This clonotype was seen only a few times. This chain connects TRBV12-3 or TRBV12-4 to TRBJ2-3; 7 nucleotides line up with TRBD2. The CDR3 has 14 residues. V was clipped by 6 bases and J by 3 bases; unmatched bases: 6. As DNA, the CDR3 is TGTGCCAGCAGCCCACCGGGGGGAACAGATACGCAGTATTTT. Translating it yields CASSPPGGTDTQYF.

This clonotype was picked up one time. The chain has TRBV20-1 and TRBJ2-7; 9 nucleotides agree with TRBD1. V dropped 2 bases and J dropped 2; count of bases not matched to a gene: 7. In germline, CDR1 is DFQATT, CDR2 SNEGSKA (reference sequence). This CDR3 region has 15 residues. The CDR3 here is CSARPTGTGTYEQYF. The CDR3 DNA reads as TGCAGTGCTAGACCAACCGGGACAGGGACCTACGAGCAGTACTTC.

This clonotype has a handful of counts. The chain recombines TRBV28 with TRBJ2-7, with TRBD2 matching over 11 bases. J lost 3 bases, V lost 4 bases, and 8 bases had no gene match. Germline CDR1 is MDHEN and CDR2 is SYDVKM. This CDR3 comprises 16 residues. The CDR3 here is CASSWSSGRAYYEQYF. In nucleotides, the CDR3 is TGTGCCAGCAGTTGGAGTAGCGGGAGGGCCTACTACGAGCAGTACTTC.

At least ten counts were recorded for this clonotype. The V call is TRBV5-1, the J call TRBJ2-1; D unclear. Trimming removed 5 bases from V and 5 bases from J, with 11 bases in between. Germline CDR1 reads SGHRS; CDR2 reads YFSETQ. CDR3 length: 13 residues. CDR3 sequence: CASRPRTDNEQFF. The CDR3 DNA reads TGCGCCAGCAGGCCTAGAACCGACAATGAGCAGTTCTTC.